The sequence of this T cell receptor (beta chain) was determined in a study of blood T cell repertoires in COVID-19. Study-level background: Some COVID-19 samples were acute and others convalescent; all came from the United States, Italy and Spain. The analysed material was cDNA or gDNA that came from T cells, B-cell-depleted T cells, or PBMCs.

V was pared by 2 bases and J by 4 bases, with 5 bases of the junction left unmatched. Germline CDR1 is MDHEN and CDR2 is SYDVKM. There are 15 residues in the CDR3. Authors' data handling: For nucleated cells, counts were estimated from reference gene primer amplification. This table comes from immunoSEQ multiplex PCR, and its TCRdb copy is limited to in-frame clones, with some not included. D and trimming come from the DNA, and the V and J calls and clone size come from that table. Counted here are 70,000 to 95,000 clones, roughly 91% occurring once; the ten biggest clones make up over 11%. The specimen sequenced was peripheral blood. The rearrangement joins TRBV28 to TRBJ2-5, with 9 positions matching TRBD2. This receptor was obtained from a man between 65 and 79 years old with active or convalescent COVID-19. This CDR3 reads CASSLAGGVRETQYF. The DNA of the CDR3 is TGTGCCAGCAGTTTAGCGGGGGGGGTGAGAGAGACCCAGTACTTC.